Listed below are T cell receptor beta chains from one sample, sequenced in a study of T cell responses to AZD1222 COVID-19 vaccine. Generated by immunoSEQ multiplex PCR, the TCRdb table keeps only in-frame clones and is missing some. Of about 150,000 clones listed, about nine tenths were seen once; the top ten hold roughly 2.5%. Sequencing used peripheral blood, obtained on day 0 of AZD1222 vaccination. These receptors all stem from an adult in good health. The CDR3 runs from the conserved cysteine through the conserved F or W. Fields, in order: clone size, V gene, J gene, D gene, CDR3 protein, CDR3 DNA. D genes are given only for firm matches. Size is stated for part of the rows, as once, few or many counts, or as a class when the clone is expanded.

-	TRBV27	TRBJ2-1	TRBD2	CASSPVAGGYNEQFF	TGTGCCAGCAGTCCAGTAGCGGGAGGTTACAATGAGCAGTTCTTC
-	TRBV11-3	TRBJ2-3	-	CASSLSLGDTQYF	TGTGCCAGCAGCTTATCTCTAGGAGATACGCAGTATTTT
-	TRBV6-5	TRBJ2-3	-	CASRRLGDTQYF	TGTGCCAGCAGACGACTAGGAGATACGCAGTATTTT
-	TRBV4-2	TRBJ2-1	TRBD1	CASSQERQGLGEQFF	TGTGCCAGCAGCCAAGAGCGACAGGGGTTAGGGGAGCAGTTCTTC
-	TRBV7-2	TRBJ2-2	-	CASSRTVNTGELFF	TGTGCCAGCAGTCGGACCGTTAACACCGGGGAGCTGTTTTTT
-	TRBV7-9	TRBJ2-3	-	CASSLSRASTDTQYF	TGTGCCAGCAGCTTAAGCAGGGCTAGCACAGATACGCAGTATTTT
once	TRBV5-1	TRBJ2-7	-	CASSARDAQASSYEQYF	TGCGCCAGCAGCGCTCGGGACGCCCAGGCATCGTCCTACGAGCAGTACTTC
few	TRBV5-6	TRBJ1-6	TRBD1	CASSRTGVKNSPLHF	TGTGCCAGCAGCAGGACAGGGGTCAAGAATTCACCCCTCCACTTT
-	TRBV7-2	TRBJ2-7	TRBD1	CASRTPRTGEYEQYF	TGTGCCAGCAGGACCCCGCGGACAGGGGAATACGAGCAGTACTTC
few	TRBV5-1	TRBJ1-4	TRBD1	CASSQQGRNEKLFF	TGCGCCAGCTCTCAACAGGGGCGTAATGAAAAACTGTTTTTT
once	TRBV30	TRBJ2-7	TRBD2	CAWRKAGVSTYEQYF	TGTGCCTGGAGAAAGGCGGGAGTCAGTACCTACGAGCAGTACTTC
-	TRBV7-9	TRBJ2-2	-	CASSSPGHRDTGELFF	TGTGCCAGCAGCTCTCCGGGACACCGCGACACCGGGGAGCTGTTTTTT
-	TRBV3-1/TRBV3-2	TRBJ1-2	TRBD1	CASSPEGAYGYTF	TGTGCCAGCAGCCCAGAGGGGGCTTATGGCTACACCTTC
once	TRBV25-1	TRBJ2-7	-	CASSEVASYEQYF	TGTGCCAGCAGTGAGGTAGCTTCCTACGAGCAGTACTTC
-	TRBV7-9	TRBJ2-7	-	CASSPPVFRDPSYEQYF	TGTGCCAGCAGCCCCCCGGTTTTTCGGGACCCATCCTACGAGCAGTACTTC
-	TRBV29-1	TRBJ2-1	TRBD1	CSVALGTGGNEQFF	TGCAGCGTTGCGCTAGGGACAGGGGGCAATGAGCAGTTCTTC
-	TRBV30	TRBJ2-3	TRBD2	CAWRAGGLGDTQYF	TGTGCCTGGAGGGCGGGAGGGCTTGGAGATACGCAGTATTTT
-	TRBV7-8	TRBJ1-1	-	CASSPPVLGAGGTEAFF	TGTGCCAGCAGCCCCCCTGTCCTCGGGGCCGGGGGCACTGAAGCTTTCTTT
-	TRBV6-5	TRBJ1-3	TRBD1	CATRTGPSSGNTIYF	TGTGCCACCAGGACAGGGCCGAGCTCTGGAAACACCATATATTTT
-	TRBV28	TRBJ2-1	TRBD2	CASMEGTAGGHEQFF	TGTGCCAGCATGGAGGGGACAGCGGGGGGCCATGAGCAGTTCTTC
few	TRBV9	TRBJ2-7	-	CASSVAFGEQYF	TGTGCCAGCAGCGTAGCTTTCGGCGAGCAGTACTTC
-	TRBV5-1	TRBJ2-3	-	CASSLGRISTDTQYF	TGCGCCAGCAGCTTAGGCAGAATAAGCACAGATACGCAGTATTTT
once	TRBV19	TRBJ1-4	-	CASHDRGFNEKLFF	TGTGCCAGCCATGACCGGGGTTTTAATGAAAAACTGTTTTTT
once	TRBV5-1	TRBJ2-1	-	CASSLGGTRVLHNEQFF	TGCGCCAGCAGCTTGGGGGGGACCCGGGTTCTTCACAATGAGCAGTTCTTC
few	TRBV15	TRBJ2-7	TRBD1	CATSRTTGYGEQYF	TGTGCCACCAGCAGGACGACAGGGTATGGCGAGCAGTACTTC
-	TRBV4-2	TRBJ2-7	-	CASSQISGKPEQYF	TGTGCCAGCAGCCAAATTTCGGGAAAGCCAGAGCAGTACTTC
-	TRBV27	TRBJ2-7	TRBD1	CASSFWTGGSSREQYF	TGTGCCAGCAGTTTCTGGACAGGGGGCAGCTCGAGGGAGCAGTACTTC
-	TRBV5-1	TRBJ2-7	-	CASSSGDGSYEQYF	TGCGCCAGCAGCTCCGGGGACGGTTCCTACGAGCAGTACTTC
-	TRBV25-1	TRBJ1-2	-	CASSLSQGSGYTF	TGTGCCAGCAGTCTCTCACAGGGTAGCGGCTACACCTTC
-	TRBV7-2	TRBJ2-1	TRBD2	CASSLRLAGHNEQFF	TGTGCCAGCAGCTTAAGGCTAGCGGGCCACAATGAGCAGTTCTTC
once	TRBV7-9	TRBJ1-3	TRBD1	CASSSRDRAGNTIYF	TGTGCCAGCAGCTCCAGGGACAGGGCTGGAAACACCATATATTTT
-	TRBV6-1	TRBJ1-2	-	CASSEASYGYTF	TGTGCCAGCAGTGAAGCCAGCTATGGCTACACCTTC
-	TRBV24-1	TRBJ2-7	TRBD1	CATSAGTGGGLEQYF	TGTGCCACCAGTGCCGGGACAGGGGGCGGTTTAGAGCAGTACTTC
-	TRBV19	TRBJ1-1	-	CASRTGMNTEAFF	TGTGCCAGTAGGACCGGGATGAACACTGAAGCTTTCTTT
few	TRBV6-5	TRBJ1-1	-	CASSRENTEAFF	TGTGCCAGCAGCCGGGAGAACACTGAAGCTTTCTTT
once	TRBV29-1	TRBJ2-5	TRBD1	CSARDRGSVKTQYF	TGCAGCGCCCGGGACAGGGGGTCGGTAAAGACCCAGTACTTC
-	TRBV3-1/TRBV3-2	TRBJ1-1	-	CASSQGLGQPLNTEAFF	TGTGCCAGCAGCCAGGGCCTCGGACAGCCCCTGAACACTGAAGCTTTCTTT
-	TRBV27	TRBJ1-1	-	CASSYSRGLNTEAFF	TGTGCCAGCAGTTATAGCAGGGGCCTGAACACTGAAGCTTTCTTT
-	TRBV5-8	TRBJ1-1	TRBD1	CAIQGMGTEAFF	TGTGCCATACAGGGGATGGGGACTGAAGCTTTCTTT
-	TRBV28	TRBJ1-2	-	CASSLYHPQGNYGYTF	TGTGCCAGCAGTTTATATCACCCGCAGGGCAACTATGGCTACACCTTC
-	TRBV29-1	TRBJ1-2	-	CSVEVQNGYTF	TGCAGCGTTGAGGTACAGAATGGCTACACCTTC